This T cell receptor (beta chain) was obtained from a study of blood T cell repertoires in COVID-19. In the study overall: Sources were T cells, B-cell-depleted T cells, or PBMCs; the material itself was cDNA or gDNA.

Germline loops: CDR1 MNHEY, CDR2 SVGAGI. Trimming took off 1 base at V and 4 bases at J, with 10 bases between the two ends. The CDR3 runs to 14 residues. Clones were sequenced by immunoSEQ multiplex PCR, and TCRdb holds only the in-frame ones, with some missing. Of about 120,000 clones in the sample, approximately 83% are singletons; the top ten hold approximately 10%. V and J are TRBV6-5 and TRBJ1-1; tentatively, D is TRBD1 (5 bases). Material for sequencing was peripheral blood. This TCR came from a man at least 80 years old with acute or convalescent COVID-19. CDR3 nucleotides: TGTGCCAGCAGTTACTGGGGGGGAGGCACTGAAGCTTTCTTT. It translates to CASSYWGGGTEAFF.